The 6 T cell receptor beta chains in this list originate from one sample, sequenced in a study of OX40 agonist ivuxolimab in advanced cancers. Here immunoSEQ multiplex PCR was the method, and the copy in TCRdb shows in-frame clones only, minus some. Among tens of thousands of clones listed, over 80% were seen once. Here the sequenced sample was CD4+ or CD8+ T cells sorted from blood, taken in a trial of the OX40 agonist ivuxolimab. The receptors derive from an adult with an advanced solid tumor such as melanoma, head and neck, liver or kidney cancer.

V usage is TRBV10-2 and J usage is TRBJ2-1, with 13 nucleotides matching TRBD2. V gave up 7 bases and J gave up 4 bases; unmatched junction bases: 4. The length of the CDR3 is 15 residues. The germline CDR1 and CDR2 sequences are WSHSY and SAAADI. The CDR3 nucleotides read TGCGCCAGCAACGTGGGACTAGCGGGATACAATGAGCAGTTCTTC. This gives the protein CASNVGLAGYNEQFF.

V usage is TRBV6-1 and J usage is TRBJ1-2; D is uncertain. With 6 bases removed from V and 2 bases from J, the gap between germline ends came to 13 bases. This CDR3 is built from 14 residues. Germline V lookup: CDR1 MNHNS, CDR2 SASEGT. The CDR3 region has the DNA TGTGCCAGCAGCAACATCCAAAGGAACTATGGCTACACCTTC. This gives the protein CASSNIQRNYGYTF.

The J gene is TRBJ2-7, the V gene TRBV28, with TRBD2 matching over 9 bases. Unmatched junction bases numbered 9, after V lost 4 bases and J lost 2 bases. This CDR3 comprises 16 residues. CDR1 MDHEN and CDR2 SYDVKM come from the germline V gene. The DNA for the CDR3 is TGTGCCAGCAGTTCCCCCGGACTAGCGTTAACCTACGAGCAGTACTTC. Amino acids: CASSSPGLALTYEQYF. Using reference TRBV28 and TRBJ2-7 for the parts outside the CDR3, the full variable domain is DVKVTQSSRYLVKRTGEKVFLECVQDMDHENMFWYRQDPGLGLRLIYFSYDVKMKEKGDIPEGYSVSREKKERFSLILESASTNQTSMYLCASSSPGLALTYEQYFGPGTRLTVT.

This clone occurred a few times. V is TRBV30 and J is TRBJ1-1; D is undetermined. The CDR3 loop spans 13 amino acids. CDR1 is GTSNPN, CDR2 SVGIG, per germline (reference sequence). V lost 2 bases and J lost 4, with 11 bases in between. The CDR3 region is CAWSTTVATEAFF. The CDR3 DNA is TGTGCCTGGAGTACAACAGTAGCCACTGAAGCTTTCTTT.

The chain combines TRBV6-4 with TRBJ2-7; weak D call: TRBD2 (5 bases). CDR3 length: 17 residues. Trimming took 2 bases from V and 2 from J, leaving 19 bases between them. Germline CDR1 reads MRHNA; CDR2 reads SNTAGT. This CDR3 reads CASSDLERARGPYEQYF. Written as DNA, the CDR3 is TGTGCCAGCAGTGACCTTGAGAGGGCTCGAGGTCCCTACGAGCAGTACTTC.

This sequence joins TRBV7-8 and TRBJ2-6; D is uncertain. The ends were cut back, 5 bases at V and 0 bases at J, with 11 bases in the middle. The length of the CDR3 is 16 residues. The germline CDR1 and CDR2 sequences are SGHVS and FQNEAQ. The CDR3: CASSELTISGANVLTF. The CDR3 bases are TGTGCCAGCAGCGAATTAACCATCTCTGGGGCCAACGTCCTGACTTTC.